The 10 T cell receptor beta chains below come from one sample, sequenced in a study of blood T cells in healthy people across ages. With a J-beta primer mix and a sample-barcoded 5' primer, a second PCR ran roughly 6 to 11 cycles. TCRdb itself ran the 5' RACE reads through MiXCR, one entry per CDR3 protein. The data show roughly 1.4 million distinct CDR3 sequences, around 59% seen once. The sequenced sample consisted of blood. The source is a man aged 18 to 29 in good health.

This chain links TRBV4-2 with TRBJ2-3; 12 nucleotides line up with TRBD2. The CDR3 is 14 residues long. After removal of 3 bases from V and 7 bases from J, the junction contained 2 bases not matched to a gene. Per germline, CDR1 LGHNA and CDR2 YNFKEQ. The CDR3 DNA sequence: TGTGCCAGCAGCCATGGACTAGCGGGAAATACGCAGTATTTT. It encodes CASSHGLAGNTQYF.

This clonotype was seen a handful of times. CDR3 protein: CSARDLGKGEQFF. The CDR3 DNA is TGCAGTGCTAGAGATTTGGGGAAAGGTGAGCAGTTCTTC. The rearrangement links TRBV20-1 to TRBJ2-1; D is unresolved. Germline loops: CDR1 DFQATT, CDR2 SNEGSKA (reference sequence). Trimming left V 0 bases short and J 9 bases short, with 12 bases between. The CDR3 extends over 13 amino acids.

This chain connects TRBV10-3 to TRBJ1-2; D ambiguous. Germline V gene lookup returns CDR1 ENHRY and CDR2 SYGVKD. This CDR3 is 16 amino acids long. V lost 5 bases to trimming and J lost 2 bases, with 18 bases between them. The chain's CDR3 is CAISLAATVPNYGYTF. The CDR3 DNA reads TGTGCCATCAGTTTGGCAGCCACAGTTCCGAACTATGGCTACACCTTC.

The rearrangement uses TRBV10-1 and TRBJ1-4; TRBD1 might be the D (5 bases). The germline V and J ends were trimmed by 3 bases and 0 bases, with 8 bases remaining between them. CDR3 length: 15 amino acids. Germline CDR1 reads WNHNN; CDR2 reads SYGVQD (reference sequence). CDR3 sequence: CASSEGAATNEKLFF. The CDR3 DNA reads as TGCGCCAGCAGTGAAGGGGCAGCAACTAATGAAAAACTGTTTTTT.

The rearrangement links TRBV7-2 to TRBJ1-5; tentative D call: TRBD1 (6 bases). V lost 1 base to trimming and J lost 7 bases, with 14 bases between them. The CDR3 is 15 amino acids. The V gene's germline CDR1 is SGHTA and CDR2 FQGNSA. CDR3 residues: CASSLGGAGRQPQHF. CDR3 nucleotide sequence: TGTGCCAGCAGCTTAGGGGGGGCAGGAAGACAGCCCCAGCATTTT.

The chain employs TRBV29-1 and TRBJ1-2; maybe TRBD1 (6 bases). CDR1 and CDR2 (germline): SQVTM, ANQGSEA. With 2 bases removed from V and 0 bases from J, the gap between germline ends came to 16 bases. The CDR3 totals 16 residues. The DNA for the CDR3 is TGCAGCGTTGAAAGGTTGGGACAATCAGCTAACTATGGCTACACCTTC. Translation gives CSVERLGQSANYGYTF.

CDR3 amino acids: CASSFPTGHATNEKLFF. The CDR3 DNA reads TGTGCCAGCAGTTTCCCCACGGGGCACGCAACTAATGAAAAACTGTTTTTT. This chain uses TRBV12-3 or TRBV12-4 with TRBJ1-4; D possibly corresponds to TRBD1 (5 bases). The CDR3 covers 17 residues. V lost 3 bases, J lost 0 bases, and 14 bases lay in between.

V usage is TRBV11-2 and J usage is TRBJ2-5; perhaps TRBD2 as D (5 bases). Trimming took 4 bases from V and 4 from J, leaving 13 bases between them. CDR1 is SGHAT and CDR2 is FQNNGV in the germline V gene. CDR3 size: 14 residues. CDR3 in amino acids: CASSWELGRETQYF. CDR3 in DNA: TGTGCCAGCAGCTGGGAGTTGGGGAGAGAGACCCAGTACTTC.

This clonotype was seen a few times. The rearrangement links TRBV18 to TRBJ2-7; the D gene could be TRBD1 or TRBD2 (6 bases each). The length of the CDR3 is 14 residues. Germline lookup yields CDR1 KGHSH and CDR2 LQKENI. Trimming removed 6 bases from V and 2 bases from J, with 14 bases in between. CDR3 loop: CASSQGGPPYEQYF. The CDR3, as DNA: TGTGCCAGCTCCCAAGGGGGGCCGCCCTACGAGCAGTACTTC.

V gene TRBV7-9 combines with J gene TRBJ2-3; either TRBD1 or TRBD2 may supply D (5 bases each). The length of the CDR3 is 16 residues. Germline lookup yields CDR1 SEHNR and CDR2 FQNEAQ (reference sequence). The V end was cut by 5 bases, the J end by 2 bases, with 17 bases between. The CDR3 sequence: CASSRNYGAATDTQYF. The DNA of the CDR3 is TGTGCCAGCAGCCGCAATTACGGGGCCGCCACAGATACGCAGTATTTT.